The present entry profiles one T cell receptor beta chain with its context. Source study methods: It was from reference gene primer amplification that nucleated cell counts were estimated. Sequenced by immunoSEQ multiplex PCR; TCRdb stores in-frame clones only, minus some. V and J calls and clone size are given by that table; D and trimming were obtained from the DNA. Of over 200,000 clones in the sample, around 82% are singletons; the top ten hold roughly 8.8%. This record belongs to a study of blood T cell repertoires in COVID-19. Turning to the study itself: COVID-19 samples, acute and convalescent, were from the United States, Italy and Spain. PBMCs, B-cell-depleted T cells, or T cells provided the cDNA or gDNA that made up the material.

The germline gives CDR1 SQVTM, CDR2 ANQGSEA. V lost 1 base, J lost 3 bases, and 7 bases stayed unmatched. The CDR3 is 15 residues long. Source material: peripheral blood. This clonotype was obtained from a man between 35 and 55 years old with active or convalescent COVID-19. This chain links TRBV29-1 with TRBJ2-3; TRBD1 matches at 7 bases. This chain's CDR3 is CSVEVSAGGTDTQYF. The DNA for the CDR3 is TGCAGCGTTGAAGTATCGGCAGGGGGAACAGATACGCAGTATTTT.